Following are 26 T cell receptor beta chains from one sample sequenced in a study of shared clonotypes between healthy human individuals. The method was immunoSEQ multiplex PCR; TCRdb's version includes in-frame clones alone and lacks a portion of them. The sample includes about 1 million clones, approximately 72% of them seen just once. Sequenced sample: memory CD4+ T cells sorted from blood. Subset described: CD45RA-negative fraction. The receptor set was obtained from a man aged 18-30 years in good health.

The genes are TRBV11-1 and TRBJ1-5; D gene uncertain. The CDR3 consists of 16 residues. In germline, CDR1 is SGHAT, CDR2 FQDESV (reference sequence). V gave up 2 bases and J gave up 2 bases, with 13 bases separating them. The CDR3 DNA reads as TGTGCCAGCAGCTTAACGCAATTGGAGGGCAATCAGCCCCAGCATTTT. It yields the protein CASSLTQLEGNQPQHF.

The DNA for the CDR3 is TGTGCCAGCAGCACGCAGGGGCTCGTTGTCTACGAGCAGTACTTC. Protein product: CASSTQGLVVYEQYF. The chain links TRBV7-2 to TRBJ2-7; TRBD1 might be the D (6 bases). Germline V gives CDR1 SGHTA, CDR2 FQGNSA. The V and J ends lost 5 bases and 3 bases respectively, with 17 bases between them. The CDR3 is 15 residues long.

V and J are TRBV5-6 and TRBJ1-1; 7 bases agree with TRBD1. V shed 4 bases, J shed 4 bases, and the junction held 4 bases outside the gene matches. The CDR3 runs 13 residues. Germline V gene lookup returns CDR1 SGHDT and CDR2 YYEEEE. CDR3 bases: TGTGCCAGCAGCCGAGGGGGCAGCACTGAAGCTTTCTTT. It yields the protein CASSRGGSTEAFF.

This sequence joins TRBV11-3 and TRBJ2-7; D may be TRBD1 or TRBD2 (6 bases each). Germline CDR1 and CDR2: SGHNT and YENEEA. V gave up 7 bases and J gave up 4 bases, with 20 bases separating them. This CDR3 comprises 15 residues. The CDR3 region has the DNA TGTGCCAGCACCAAATCCCAGGGGACTTCTTACGAGCAGTACTTC. It specifies CASTKSQGTSYEQYF.

This clone was found a few times. This rearrangement joins TRBV18 to TRBJ2-3; tentative D call: TRBD1 (5 bases). CDR3 length: 15 amino acids. V was pared by 2 bases and J by 2 bases, with 11 bases between. Per the germline V gene, CDR1 is KGHSH and CDR2 is LQKENI. The CDR3 reads CASSPVDTYTDTQYF. DNA of the CDR3: TGTGCCAGCTCACCAGTGGACACTTACACAGATACGCAGTATTTT.

The rearrangement uses TRBV14 and TRBJ2-7; D could derive from TRBD1 or TRBD2 (5 bases each). V gave up 1 base and J gave up 2 bases, with 12 bases separating them. The CDR3 spans 15 residues. CDR1 and CDR2 (germline): SGHDN, FVKESK. The CDR3 here is CASSQVSRETYEQYF. CDR3 DNA sequence: TGTGCCAGCAGCCAAGTGAGCAGGGAGACCTACGAGCAGTACTTC.

The rearrangement uses TRBV6-5 and TRBJ1-2; maybe TRBD1 (5 bases). Trimming pared 2 bases from V and 4 bases from J, leaving 8 bases between. The CDR3 length is 13 residues. The germline V gene has CDR1 MNHEY and CDR2 SVGAGI. The CDR3 DNA reads TGTGCCAGCAGTTACGAGGGGAGCTATGGCTACACCTTC. Its translation: CASSYEGSYGYTF.

The chain has TRBV6-1 and TRBJ2-1; maybe TRBD1 (5 bases). This CDR3 contains 14 residues. Germline V gene data show CDR1 as MNHNS and CDR2 as SASEGT. V shed 8 bases and J shed 0 bases, with 11 bases lying between them. CDR3 protein: CASWAGNSYNEQFF. The CDR3 region has the DNA TGTGCCAGCTGGGCAGGGAACTCCTACAATGAGCAGTTCTTC.

The DNA of the CDR3 is TGTGCCAGTAGTATAGTAGCAGGGAAGGGGTACGAGCAGTACTTC. This encodes CASSIVAGKGYEQYF. The chain carries TRBV19 and TRBJ2-7; perhaps TRBD1 as D (5 bases). The germline gives CDR1 LNHDA, CDR2 SQIVND (reference sequence). V dropped 1 base and J dropped 4 bases, with 14 bases sitting between them. This CDR3 has 15 residues.

The chain couples TRBV19 to TRBJ1-5; D is uncertain. Trimming removed 2 bases from V and 4 bases from J, with 15 bases in between. CDR1 and CDR2 from the germline V gene are LNHDA and SQIVND (reference sequence). The CDR3 sequence is 16 residues long. CDR3 sequence: CASSILSVGPNQPQHF. CDR3 DNA sequence: TGTGCCAGTAGTATATTATCTGTAGGGCCTAATCAGCCCCAGCATTTT.

The V gene is TRBV19, the J gene TRBJ1-5, with a tentative D call TRBD1 (5 bases). The CDR3 contains 13 residues. V lost 5 bases, J lost 5 bases, and 10 bases lay in between. CDR1 is LNHDA and CDR2 is SQIVND in the germline V gene (reference sequence). CDR3 nucleotide sequence: TGTGCCAGTAGTCGGGGCCCGGATCAGCCCCAGCATTTT. This translates into CASSRGPDQPQHF. Complete variable domain (other parts from reference TRBV19 and TRBJ1-5): DGGITQSPKYLFRKEGQNVTLSCEQNLNHDAMYWYRQDPGQGLRLIYYSQIVNDFQKGDIAEGYSVSREKKESFPLTVTSAQKNPTAFYLCASSRGPDQPQHFGDGTRLSIL.

J is TRBJ2-2 and V is TRBV2; D is perhaps TRBD1 or TRBD2 (5 bases each). CDR3 length equals 14 residues. V dropped 2 bases and J dropped 7 bases, with 11 bases sitting between them. Germline CDR1 SNHLY, CDR2 FYNNEI. CDR3 sequence reads: CASSESGDGGELFF. The CDR3, as DNA: TGTGCCAGCAGTGAATCCGGGGACGGCGGGGAGCTGTTTTTT.

This clone occurred once. V gene TRBV6-5 combines with J gene TRBJ2-3; D unresolved. The CDR3 runs 16 residues. V dropped 2 bases and J dropped 1 base, with 13 bases sitting between them. Germline CDR1 and CDR2: MNHEY and SVGAGI. CDR3 loop: CASSYRKPTGTDTQYF. CDR3 sequence (DNA): TGTGCCAGCAGTTACCGGAAGCCAACGGGCACAGATACGCAGTATTTT.

The CDR3 reads CAWSPRFGEQYF. The CDR3, as DNA: TGTGCCTGGAGCCCCCGCTTCGGGGAGCAGTACTTC. This sequence joins TRBV30 and TRBJ2-5, with a tentative D call TRBD2 (5 bases). V gave up 3 bases and J gave up 11 bases, with 16 bases separating them. The CDR3 is 12 residues long. Germline loops: CDR1 GTSNPN, CDR2 SVGIG (reference sequence).

This clone has just one count. Here the CDR3 DNA reads TGTGCCAGCAGCTCGACCGGGTTTTTCAATCAGCCCCAGCATTTT. This translates into CASSSTGFFNQPQHF. This rearrangement joins TRBV7-8 to TRBJ1-5; no clear D gene. Germline-derived CDR1 and CDR2 are SGHVS and FQNEAQ. This CDR3 has 15 amino acids. V was pared by 4 bases and J by 3 bases, with 13 bases between. Together with reference TRBV7-8 and TRBJ1-5, the CDR3 gives the full variable domain: GAGVSQSPRYKVAKRGQDVALRCDPISGHVSLFWYQQALGQGPEFLTYFQNEAQLDKSGLPSDRFFAERPEGSVSTLKIQRTQQEDSAVYLCASSSTGFFNQPQHFGDGTRLSIL.

The genes are TRBV5-6 and TRBJ2-3, with a tentative D call TRBD2 (5 bases). The CDR3 extends over 13 amino acids. Germline V gives CDR1 SGHDT, CDR2 YYEEEE. V was clipped by 2 bases and J by 3 bases, with 7 bases between them. The DNA for the CDR3 is TGTGCCAGCAGCTTAAGGGAGACAGATACGCAGTATTTT. Its translation is CASSLRETDTQYF.

In this sample, this clone turned up once. This chain links TRBV11-2 with TRBJ2-7; D not certain. The germline gives CDR1 SGHAT, CDR2 FQNNGV. Trimming cost V 5 bases and J 5 bases, with 19 bases left between them. CDR3 length: 15 residues. The CDR3 DNA is TGTGCCAGCAGCGCCCAGGAGTCCCTCCGGGACGAGCAGTACTTC. This sequence encodes CASSAQESLRDEQYF.

As for this clone: A read error may produce the germline difference seen at one junction end. This chain uses TRBV6-5 with TRBJ2-7; D gene uncertain. This CDR3 has 12 amino acids. Germline loops: CDR1 MNHEY, CDR2 SVGAGI. CDR3 coding DNA: TGTGCCATCAGTGGAGACTCCTACGAGCAGTACTTC. Its translation: CAISGDSYEQYF.

The chain has TRBV7-2 and TRBJ2-7; a possible D gene is TRBD1 (5 bases). The germline V and J ends were trimmed by 3 bases and 0 bases, with 9 bases remaining between them. The CDR3 has 14 residues. CDR1 is SGHTA, CDR2 FQGNSA, per germline. The CDR3 sequence is CASSLNGASYEQYF. The CDR3 DNA reads TGTGCCAGCAGCTTGAATGGGGCCTCCTACGAGCAGTACTTC.

V gene TRBV29-1 combines with J gene TRBJ2-4; D may match TRBD1 or TRBD2 (6 bases each). The CDR3 has 13 residues. Trimming took 5 bases from V and 6 from J, leaving 14 bases between them. Germline V CDR1 and CDR2: SQVTM, ANQGSEA. CDR3 sequence reads: CSVLGGDGNIQYF. In nucleotides, the CDR3 is TGCAGCGTTCTGGGGGGCGACGGAAACATTCAGTACTTC.

The CDR3 DNA follows: TGTGCCAGCAGCCCGAGAAGGAAGACTAGCGGGAGGGTTGATATCGGGGAGCTGTTTTTT. As protein: CASSPRRKTSGRVDIGELFF. The J gene is TRBJ2-2, the V gene TRBV7-8; 14 bases are a match to TRBD2. CDR1 SGHVS and CDR2 FQNEAQ come from the germline V gene. J was trimmed by 7 bases and V by 5 bases; bases with no gene match: 18. There are 20 residues in the CDR3.

Remarks on this clone: Other DNA sequences in this sample translate to the same CDR3. The V gene is TRBV6-1, the J gene TRBJ2-5; D call uncertain. CDR3 length: 12 residues. The V and J ends lost 2 bases and 5 bases respectively, with 6 bases between them. Germline CDR1 MNHNS, CDR2 SASEGT. The CDR3 DNA sequence: TGTGCCAGCAGTGAACGGGTTGAGACCCAGTACTTC. Translated: CASSERVETQYF.

As for this clone: Other DNA sequences in the same sample also yield this CDR3. This chain joins TRBV18 and TRBJ1-2, with 12 bases that match TRBD1. The CDR3 has 14 amino acids. Losses at the gene ends were 3 bases for V and 6 bases for J; bases not matched to a gene: 2. Per germline, CDR1 KGHSH and CDR2 LQKENI. Written as DNA, the CDR3 is TGTGCCAGCTCACCGGGGACAGGGGGCGATGGCTACACCTTC. Translation gives CASSPGTGGDGYTF.

CDR3 coding DNA: TGCGCCAGCAGCTTAGACGGTAGGAATACTGAGCAGTTCTTC. This sequence encodes CASSLDGRNTEQFF. The chain couples TRBV5-1 to TRBJ2-1; D is unresolved. CDR3 length equals 14 residues. Germline V gene sequence: CDR1 SGHRS, CDR2 YFSETQ. With 2 bases removed from V and 9 bases from J, the gap between germline ends came to 15 bases. Together with reference TRBV5-1 and TRBJ2-1, the CDR3 gives the full variable domain: KAGVTQTPRYLIKTRGQQVTLSCSPISGHRSVSWYQQTPGQGLQFLFEYFSETQRNKGNFPGRFSGRQFSNSRSEMNVSTLELGDSALYLCASSLDGRNTEQFFGPGTRLTVL.

This clone was seen only a few times. The genes are TRBV4-1 and TRBJ1-4, with D unclear. The CDR3 sequence is 14 residues long. The ends were cut back, 4 bases at V and 6 bases at J, with 12 bases in the middle. Germline V gene data show CDR1 as MGHRA and CDR2 as YSYEKL. CDR3 bases: TGCGCCAGCAGCCGGGGAAGATTAGATGAAAAACTGTTTTTT. Its protein product is CASSRGRLDEKLFF.

This clone was counted between two and nine times. V and J are TRBV4-3 and TRBJ1-2, with D uncertain. CDR3 length: 13 amino acids. Trimming stripped 0 bases from V and 5 bases from J, with 7 bases between. The V gene's germline CDR1 is LGHNA and CDR2 YSLEER. CDR3 sequence: CASSQDIDYGYTF. In nucleotides, the CDR3 is TGCGCCAGCAGCCAAGATATCGATTATGGCTACACCTTC.